This TCR beta chain was recorded in a study of CD8+ T cells in alopecia areata. Study observations and caveats: Shared TCR sequences were less clear between patients than in mice, possibly partly from HLA diversity.

A few counts support this clone. The antigen remains unidentified. V was cut by 4 bases and J by 2 bases, with 9 bases left in between. Germline values: CDR1 SGHRS, CDR2 YFSETQ. CDR3 length: 13 residues. Extracted RNA was reverse transcribed, and the resulting cDNA served as sequencing template. This table comes from immunoSEQ multiplex PCR, and its TCRdb copy is limited to in-frame clones, with some not included. This table has 140,000 to 150,000 clones, around 60% appearing once. The source is a human donor with alopecia areata. The starting material was CD4+ T cells sorted from blood, obtained at week 0. The chain carries TRBV5-1 and TRBJ2-5; D gene ambiguous. CDR3 amino acids: CASSVGPQETQYF. CDR3 bases: TGCGCCAGCAGCGTCGGCCCTCAAGAGACCCAGTACTTC.